These T cell receptor beta chains were read from a single sample in a study of B cell selection in AIRE deficiency. TCRdb's table, derived via immunoSEQ multiplex PCR, lists solely in-frame clones and lacks some. Among about 15,000 clones, about 92% were seen once, and the ten largest hold about 0.95%. The specimen sequenced was Tregs sorted from PBMCs. The receptors originated from a human donor with AIRE deficiency. Both conserved end residues are part of each CDR3. D genes are given only for firm matches. Part of the rows lack a size; the others show once, few, many or a class for expanded clones.

d_call | clone_size | j_call | v_call | cdr3_nt | cdr3_aa
. | . | TRBJ1-2 | TRBV6-1 | TGTGCCAGCAAGGGACCCCCCTATGGCTACACCTTC | CASKGPPYGYTF
TRBD2 | . | TRBJ2-2 | TRBV7-9 | TGTGCCAGCAGCCGAGGACTAGCGGGAAACACCGGGGAGCTGTTTTTT | CASSRGLAGNTGELFF
. | once | TRBJ2-5 | TRBV15 | TGTGCCACCAGCCTTTCCCCCGGCAAGCAGTACTTC | CATSLSPGKQYF
TRBD1 | . | TRBJ1-4 | TRBV19 | TGTGCCAGTAGTAGGGACAGGGCGACTGAAAAACTGTTTTTT | CASSRDRATEKLFF
TRBD1 | . | TRBJ2-2 | TRBV7-3 | TGTGCCAGCAGCTTTGGGACAGGGGGCGGGGAGCTGTTTTTT | CASSFGTGGGELFF
. | . | TRBJ1-1 | TRBV6-6 | TGTGCCAGCAGAGGCGGACAAACTTTAGAAGCTTTCTTT | CASRGGQTLEAFF
. | . | TRBJ1-1 | TRBV6-5 | TGTGCCAGCAGTGGCACCCGGTGGAACACTGAAGCTTTCTTT | CASSGTRWNTEAFF
TRBD1 | . | TRBJ2-4 | TRBV28 | TGTGCCAGCAGTCCGCGCCCCGGACAGGGGAAAGTAGCCAAAAACATTCAGTACTTC | CASSPRPGQGKVAKNIQYF
TRBD1 | . | TRBJ2-7 | TRBV19 | TGTGCCAGTAGCGACTTTACCGGGACAGGGTCCGACGAGCAGTACTTC | CASSDFTGTGSDEQYF
. | . | TRBJ2-3 | TRBV6-1 | TGTGCCAGCAGTGTCGGACCACCCTGGGCGCAGTATTTT | CASSVGPPWAQYF
TRBD2 | once | TRBJ2-1 | TRBV7-3 | TGTGCCAGCAGCATTAGCGGGAGGGCCTACAATGAGCAGTTCTTC | CASSISGRAYNEQFF
. | . | TRBJ2-2 | TRBV5-1 | TGCGCCAGCAGCTTGAACGGCCTGAACACCGGGGAGCTGTTTTTT | CASSLNGLNTGELFF
. | . | TRBJ2-1 | TRBV4-2 | TGTGCCAGCAGCCAAGATAATAGGCGGGGCGGGGATGAGCAGTTCTTC | CASSQDNRRGGDEQFF
TRBD1 | . | TRBJ2-7 | TRBV27 | TGTGCCAGCAGTTTATCGTCCCGGACAGGGTACGAGCAGTACTTC | CASSLSSRTGYEQYF
TRBD1 | . | TRBJ1-2 | TRBV28 | TGTGCCAGCTCAGAGGGGGCCGGCTATGGCTACACCTTC | CASSEGAGYGYTF
TRBD1 | . | TRBJ1-2 | TRBV6-5 | TGTGCCAGCAGGCGACAGGGGACTCCAAACTATGGCTACACCTTC | CASRRQGTPNYGYTF
. | once | TRBJ1-2 | TRBV28 | TGTGCCAGCAGGCCGGGCCCGGCGGACTATGGCTACACCTTC | CASRPGPADYGYTF
. | . | TRBJ2-2 | TRBV27 | TGTGCCAGCAGTTTACCGGGACCCGGGGAGCTGTTTTTT | CASSLPGPGELFF
. | . | TRBJ2-2 | TRBV5-1 | TGCGCCAGCAGCTTGGGACTAATGAACACCGGGGAGCTGTTTTTT | CASSLGLMNTGELFF
TRBD1 | . | TRBJ2-7 | TRBV5-3 | TGTGCCAGAAGCGGCCTACTGACAGGGTGTGGATACGAGCAGTACTTC | CARSGLLTGCGYEQYF
TRBD1 | . | TRBJ1-2 | TRBV6-1 | TGTGCCAGCAGATCTACAGGGGGCGCTCGAGGCTACACCTTC | CASRSTGGARGYTF
. | . | TRBJ1-6 | TRBV5-1 | TGCGCCAGCAGCTTGGGGTCGAATTCACCCCTCCACTTT | CASSLGSNSPLHF
TRBD1 | . | TRBJ2-7 | TRBV10-3 | TGTGCCATCAGCCGGACAGGGGGCGCGAACTCCCACGAGCAGTACTTC | CAISRTGGANSHEQYF
TRBD1 | once | TRBJ1-5 | TRBV7-9 | TGTGCCAGCACCATGGGACAGATTGAGAGCAATCAGCCCCAGCATTTT | CASTMGQIESNQPQHF
. | once | TRBJ2-7 | TRBV18 | TGTGCCAGCTCACCCTATACAGGGCGATCCTACGAGCAGTACTTC | CASSPYTGRSYEQYF
TRBD2 | once | TRBJ2-2 | TRBV7-3 | TGTGCCAGCAGCTTAAATCAGCTTACTAGCGGGACATCCGGGGAGCTGTTTTTT | CASSLNQLTSGTSGELFF
. | . | TRBJ2-3 | TRBV20-1 | TGCAGTGCTAGAGTAATAGATACGCAGTATTTT | CSARVIDTQYF
TRBD2 | . | TRBJ2-1 | TRBV7-2 | TGTGCCAGCAGCCGCGGGACTAGCGGCTACAATGAGCAGTTCTTC | CASSRGTSGYNEQFF
TRBD2 | . | TRBJ2-1 | TRBV9 | TGTGCCAGCAGCGTAGGTAGCGGGAATTTCCCCCTTGGGGGTATATACAATGAGCAGTTCTTC | CASSVGSGNFPLGGIYNEQFF
. | . | TRBJ1-6 | TRBV5-1 | TGCGCCAGCAGCTTGCACAGCTCCTATAATTCACCCCTCCACTTT | CASSLHSSYNSPLHF
. | . | TRBJ2-3 | TRBV19 | TGTGCCAGTAGTATCGCGGGCACGGGTACGCAGTATTTT | CASSIAGTGTQYF
TRBD1 | . | TRBJ1-5 | TRBV12-5 | TGTGCTAGTGGTTTGGAGGGGACAGGTTATAGCAATCAGCCCCAGCATTTT | CASGLEGTGYSNQPQHF
TRBD1 | . | TRBJ2-7 | TRBV6-5 | TGTGCCAGCAGGCACAGGGGGGACGTCCTCGAGCAGTACTTC | CASRHRGDVLEQYF
. | . | TRBJ2-3 | TRBV28 | TGTGCCAGCAGTTTAGCGTCTTGGACAGATACGCAGTATTTT | CASSLASWTDTQYF
. | . | TRBJ1-4 | TRBV29-1 | TGCAGCGTCGCCCGGACCCTAGGCCGTGAAAAACTGTTTTTT | CSVARTLGREKLFF
. | few | TRBJ1-5 | TRBV28 | TGTGCCAGCAGTTTATGGGGGGAAGGCAATCAGCCCCAGCATTTT | CASSLWGEGNQPQHF
. | . | TRBJ2-2 | TRBV19 | TGTGCCAGTAGTAGCGGGGGCAGGGGGAACACCGGGGAGCTGTTTTTT | CASSSGGRGNTGELFF
TRBD2 | once | TRBJ2-7 | TRBV6-5 | TGTGCCAGCAGCCCTGGTGTAGCGGGGGTCTACGAGCAGTACTTC | CASSPGVAGVYEQYF
. | . | TRBJ1-5 | TRBV5-3 | TGTGCCAGAAGCACTCAGGGATCCAATCAGCCCCAGCATTTT | CARSTQGSNQPQHF
TRBD2 | once | TRBJ2-2 | TRBV18 | TGTGCCAGCTCAATAGGACTAGCGGGAGTTCGCACCGGGGAGCTGTTTTTT | CASSIGLAGVRTGELFF
. | . | TRBJ2-2 | TRBV5-5 | TGTGCCAGCAGCTTGGACACCGGGGAGCTGTTTTTT | CASSLDTGELFF
. | . | TRBJ2-7 | TRBV20-1 | TGCAGTGGGCAAGGCGGCTACGAGCAGTACTTC | CSGQGGYEQYF
. | once | TRBJ2-5 | TRBV28 | TGTGCCAGCAACGATCCGAACTCTCAAGAGACCCAGTACTTC | CASNDPNSQETQYF
TRBD1 | . | TRBJ2-3 | TRBV5-1 | TGCGCCAGCAGCTTGGGGCAGGGGGCAGATACGCAGTATTTT | CASSLGQGADTQYF
. | . | TRBJ1-2 | TRBV19 | TGTGCCAGTAGACTACAGGCTTCCTATGGCTACACCTTC | CASRLQASYGYTF
TRBD1 | . | TRBJ1-2 | TRBV5-4 | TGTGCCAGCAGTGCCGGGACAGGGCACTATGGCTACACCTTC | CASSAGTGHYGYTF
TRBD1 | . | TRBJ2-2 | TRBV7-8 | TGTGCCAGCAGCACCGGGACAGGGGCCACCGGGGAGCTGTTTTTT | CASSTGTGATGELFF
TRBD2 | . | TRBJ2-7 | TRBV11-2 | TGTGCCAGCAGCCCCCGCCTCCAAGGGAGGGTGTCCTACGAGCAGTACTTC | CASSPRLQGRVSYEQYF